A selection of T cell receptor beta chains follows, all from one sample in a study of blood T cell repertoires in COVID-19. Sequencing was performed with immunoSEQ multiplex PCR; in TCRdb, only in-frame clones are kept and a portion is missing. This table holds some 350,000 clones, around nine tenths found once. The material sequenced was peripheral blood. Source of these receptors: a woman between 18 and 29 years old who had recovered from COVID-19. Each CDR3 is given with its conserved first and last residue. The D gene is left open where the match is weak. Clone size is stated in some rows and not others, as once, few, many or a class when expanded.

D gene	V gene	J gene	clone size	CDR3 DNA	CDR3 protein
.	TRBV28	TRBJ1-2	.	TGTGCCAGCAGTTTTCTCGGTTATGGCTACACCTTC	CASSFLGYGYTF
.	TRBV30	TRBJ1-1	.	TGTGCCTGGAGTCAGACAGAGCCGAACACTGAAGCTTTCTTT	CAWSQTEPNTEAFF
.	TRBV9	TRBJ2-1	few	TGTGCCAGCAGCGACGGGTCCCGTCGGGGGAATGAGCAGTTCTTC	CASSDGSRRGNEQFF
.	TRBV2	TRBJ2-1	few	TGTGCCAGCAGTGAATTTGGACTAATGCAGTTCTTC	CASSEFGLMQFF
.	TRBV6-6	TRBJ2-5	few	TGTGCCAGCAGTCCGGGACAAGAGACCCAGTACTTC	CASSPGQETQYF
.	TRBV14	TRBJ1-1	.	TGTGCCAGCAGCCAAGTCAGGACTGAAGCTTTCTTT	CASSQVRTEAFF
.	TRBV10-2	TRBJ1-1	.	TGCGCCAGCAGTGAGTTTTTCGGTGTCGAAGCTTTCTTT	CASSEFFGVEAFF
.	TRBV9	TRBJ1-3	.	TGTGCCAGCAGCCACTCCGGACAGCTTGGAAACACCATATATTTT	CASSHSGQLGNTIYF
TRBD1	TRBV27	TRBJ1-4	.	TGTGCCAGCAGTCCGCGGACAGGGCGAGAAAAACTGTTTTTT	CASSPRTGREKLFF
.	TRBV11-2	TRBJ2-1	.	TGTGCCAGCAGCTTCGGAGGGCCTGTCCATGAGCAGTTCTTC	CASSFGGPVHEQFF
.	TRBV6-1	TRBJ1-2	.	TGTGCCAGCAGCTCTCTCCGGGCTAACTATGGCTACACCTTC	CASSSLRANYGYTF
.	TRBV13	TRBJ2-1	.	TGTGCCAGCAGCTTAGACCGGCGGGATATGTTCTTC	CASSLDRRDMFF
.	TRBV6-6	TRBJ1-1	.	TGTGCCAGCAGTTTTCCAGGGGTTTTGGACACTGAAGCTTTCTTT	CASSFPGVLDTEAFF
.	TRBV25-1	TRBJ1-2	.	TGTGCCAGCAGTGCTGACAGCAACTATGGCTACACCTTC	CASSADSNYGYTF
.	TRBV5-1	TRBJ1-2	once	TGCGCCAGCAGCTTGGAAGGTCGAGGGAGAGGTGGCTACACCTTC	CASSLEGRGRGGYTF
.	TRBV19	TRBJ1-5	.	TGTGCCAGTAGTAGGCAGTACAATAGCAATCAGCCCCAGCATTTT	CASSRQYNSNQPQHF
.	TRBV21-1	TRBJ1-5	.	TGTGCCAGCACCCCAGGGGTTTGCAATCAGCCCCAGCATTTT	CASTPGVCNQPQHF
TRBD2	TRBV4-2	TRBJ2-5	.	TGTGCCAGCAGCCAAGGACTAGCGGGAGGCCAAGAGACCCAGTACTTC	CASSQGLAGGQETQYF
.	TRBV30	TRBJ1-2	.	TGTGCCGGCAGAACCCAGGGGAACGGCTACACCTTC	CAGRTQGNGYTF
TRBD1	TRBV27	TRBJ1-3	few	TGTGCCAGCAGTCCCCGGACAGGGCAGAGCTCTGGAAACACCATATATTTT	CASSPRTGQSSGNTIYF
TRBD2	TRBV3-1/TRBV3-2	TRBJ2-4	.	TGTGCCAGCAGCCAATCTGGACTAGCGCCATACAGCAGCCTAGCCAAAAACATTCAGTACTTC	CASSQSGLAPYSSLAKNIQYF
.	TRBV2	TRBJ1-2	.	TGTGCCAGCAGTGTGGGCAGGGATAACTATGGCTACACCTTC	CASSVGRDNYGYTF
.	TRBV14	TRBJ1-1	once	TGTGCCAGCAGCCAAGTTCTGGGCAACACTGAAGCTTTCTTT	CASSQVLGNTEAFF
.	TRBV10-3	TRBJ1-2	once	TGTGCCATCAGTGATTTCGCCGGGGAGGGCTACACCTTC	CAISDFAGEGYTF
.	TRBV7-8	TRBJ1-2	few	TGTGCCAGCAGCTCTTCCAGTCCCGGGTCCTATGGCTACACCTTC	CASSSSSPGSYGYTF
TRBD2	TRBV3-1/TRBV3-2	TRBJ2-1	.	TGTGCCAGCACGCCCAGCGAGGCGGGAGCTGGGTCCTACAATGAGCAGTTCTTC	CASTPSEAGAGSYNEQFF
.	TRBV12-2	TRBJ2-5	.	TGTGCAAGTCGCTTACGTGAGGGCCTGTACCAAGAGACCCAGTACTTC	CASRLREGLYQETQYF
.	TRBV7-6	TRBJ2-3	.	TGTGCCAGCAGCCCGGAGGACAGCCGCACAGATACGCAGTATTTT	CASSPEDSRTDTQYF
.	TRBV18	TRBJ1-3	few	TGTGCCAGCTCCCCCCGAGGGGGGGGGATCTCTGGAAACACCATATATTTT	CASSPRGGGISGNTIYF
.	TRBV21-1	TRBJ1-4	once	TGTGCCAGCAGGACAGGGGCTAATGAAAAACTGTTTTTT	CASRTGANEKLFF
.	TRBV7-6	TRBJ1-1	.	TGTGCCAGCAGCCAAGGGAGGGGAACTGAAGCTTTCTTT	CASSQGRGTEAFF
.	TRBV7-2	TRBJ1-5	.	TGTGCCAGCAGCCCCCTCTCCCGGCAGCCCCAGCATTTT	CASSPLSRQPQHF
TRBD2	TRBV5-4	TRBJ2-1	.	TGTGCCAGCAGCTCGTACCCAGGTAGGGGACTAGCGTCCACCTACAATGAGCAGTTCTTC	CASSSYPGRGLASTYNEQFF
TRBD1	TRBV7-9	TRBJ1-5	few	TGTGCCAGCAGCTTAGGACAGTCGACAGGGGTGAATCAGCCCCAGCATTTT	CASSLGQSTGVNQPQHF
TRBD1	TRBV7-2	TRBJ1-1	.	TGTGCCAGCAGCCGGGACAGGGGGCTACCGAACACTGAAGCTTTCTTT	CASSRDRGLPNTEAFF
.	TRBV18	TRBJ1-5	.	TGTGCCAGCTCACCACAGTCCCAAAGAGATCAGCCCCAGCATTTT	CASSPQSQRDQPQHF
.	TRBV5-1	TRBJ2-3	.	TGCGCCAGCAGCGGGAGCCCCGCATGGGATACGCAGTATTTT	CASSGSPAWDTQYF
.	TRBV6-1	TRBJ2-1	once	TGTGCCAGCAGTGAGACTAGTAAGCCCCGTTACAATGAGCAGTTCTTC	CASSETSKPRYNEQFF
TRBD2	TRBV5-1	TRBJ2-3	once	TGCGCCAGCAGCTTACTCACCGGGACTAGCGGCACAGATACGCAGTATTTT	CASSLLTGTSGTDTQYF
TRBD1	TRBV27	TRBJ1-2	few	TGTGCCAGCAGTCGGACAGGGGTAAACTATGGCTACACCTTC	CASSRTGVNYGYTF
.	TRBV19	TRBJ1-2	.	TGTGCCAGTAGTATTGTGACAGTTGCTAACTATGGCTACACCTTC	CASSIVTVANYGYTF
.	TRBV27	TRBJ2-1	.	TGTGCCAGCAGTTCGGACTCATCCCGCGAGCAGTTCTTC	CASSSDSSREQFF
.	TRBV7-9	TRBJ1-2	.	TGTGCCAGCAGCTTAGACGTTGGAGTCTATGGCTACACCTTC	CASSLDVGVYGYTF
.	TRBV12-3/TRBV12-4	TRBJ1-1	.	TGTGCCAGCAGACTAGCGAACACTGAAGCTTTCTTT	CASRLANTEAFF
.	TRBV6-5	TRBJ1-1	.	TGTGCCAGCAGTTACGCCGGGACTGTGAGCACTGAAGCTTTCTTT	CASSYAGTVSTEAFF
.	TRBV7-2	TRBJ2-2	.	TGTGCCAGCAGCTTGAGCACTGACTGGTCGAACACCGGGGAGCTGTTTTTT	CASSLSTDWSNTGELFF